This is a list of T cell receptor beta chains from one sample in a study of T cells in Graves' hyperthyroidism and ophthalmopathy. TCRdb processed the multiplex PCR reads anew with MiXCR; each CDR3 protein has one entry. This table holds about 560,000 distinct CDR3 sequences, over 15% found once. Sequencing input: blood. These receptors came from a woman between 18 and 29 years old with Graves' hyperthyroidism. Both conserved end residues are part of each CDR3. The order of the fields is D gene, V gene, CDR3 protein. D genes are given only for firm matches.

>TRBD2|TRBV20-1
CSAPGGSSPTDTQYF
>TRBD2|TRBV7-9
CASSFGLAVYTDTQYF
>.|TRBV6-1
CASRNRGRYTGELFF
>.|TRBV19
CASSHRMGSDTQYF
>TRBD1|TRBV2
CASRFAGTGYNEQFF
>TRBD2|TRBV10-1
CASTYSGRGRNEQFF
>.|TRBV6-1
CASSEANGANVLAF
>.|TRBV6-6
CASSYSRVSSYNEQFF
>.|TRBV5-1
CASSIDGGSDTGELFF
>TRBD2|TRBV24-1
CAASEAGREKADTQYF
>TRBD1|TRBV9
CASSERGGKYSPLHF
>TRBD1|TRBV19
CASSRSGTGGHEQYF
>.|TRBV24-1
CATSEGGTDTQYF
>TRBD1|TRBV5-1
CASSLQPGQGDEQYF
>.|TRBV2
CASMGGGRNQPQHF
>.|TRBV6-2/TRBV6-3
CASTGDYGRQPQHF
>TRBD2|TRBV5-4
CASSRAGKQETQYF
>.|TRBV12-3/TRBV12-4
CASSLVGGLVYEQYF
>TRBD2|TRBV10-3
CAISESSGSYEQYF
>TRBD1|TRBV9
CASSAIPGTGIGEAFF
>TRBD1|TRBV12-3/TRBV12-4
CASRAQGAYEQFF
>.|TRBV6-1
CASSPKRVRYGYTF
>.|TRBV12-3/TRBV12-4
CASSLMRGGAYNEQFF
>.|TRBV24-1
CATSDLILAGHQEDQPQHF
>.|TRBV6-9
CASRRVSGLLGEQFF
>.|TRBV30
CAWSISSESGELFF
>.|TRBV5-1
CATPYRAGYGYTF
>.|TRBV24-1
CATSASTATNEKLFF
>.|TRBV4-1
CASSRPDRSGGTQYF
>TRBD2|TRBV2
CAIGTSGRDEQFF
>.|TRBV6-5
CASSYLQGFKNIQYF
>.|TRBV28
CASSNDGNYGYTF
>TRBD2|TRBV6-6
CASSYSLAGGPRFNEQFF
>.|TRBV7-2
CASSLTKVGYTF
>.|TRBV7-2
CASSLYLVLPQGYTF
>.|TRBV25-1
CASTPWGADTGELFF
>.|TRBV27
CASSLGTGRRDNSPLHF
>TRBD2|TRBV27
CASRRTRAYEQYF
>TRBD1|TRBV12-3/TRBV12-4
CAGTLGTENQPQHF
>.|TRBV20-1
CSAKGPYGNSPLHF
>.|TRBV28
CASSPAKDIYNEQFF
>TRBD1|TRBV30
CAWNHGQGNQPQHF
>TRBD1|TRBV6-1
CASRNRGESYEQYF
>.|TRBV20-1
CSARDRGASSYNEQFF
>.|TRBV4-2
CASSQHLGGPTEAFF
>.|TRBV3-1
CASSQLQTEAFF
>TRBD2|TRBV14
CVLLSGRAVEQFF
>.|TRBV4-1
CASSQGIGYSYEQYF
>.|TRBV3-1
CASSQTAVHQPQHF
>TRBD2|TRBV6-1
CASSLLAGRSTDTQYF
>.|TRBV11-3
CASSGENANTGELFF
>.|TRBV10-3
CAISEKYEQYF
>TRBD1|TRBV6-1
CASRKGTGDYGYTF